A single sample gave rise to the 3 T cell receptor beta chains below, sequenced in a study of T-cell reconstitution after alpha-beta-depleted transplantation in children. Library preparation (for TCRbeta) was performed with unique molecular identifiers. One entry per CDR3 protein, called by TCRdb with MiXCR from the PCR reads. This table holds 280,000 or so distinct CDR3 sequences, 11% found once. Sequenced here: peripheral blood, sampled 180 days after TCRalphabeta/CD19-depleted stem cell transplant. These receptors all stem from a male patient between 2 and 10 years old who had a stem cell transplant for chronic granulomatous disease, so the T cells may come from the graft donor.

As concerns this clonotype: One end of the junction varies from germline; a read error may be responsible. The V and J genes are TRBV18 and TRBJ2-5; D is perhaps TRBD2 (5 bases). CDR3 size: 17 residues. Germline CDR1 reads KGHSH; CDR2 reads LQKENI. For the CDR3, the DNA is TGTGCCGGCTCACCGCCCTTTCCACCACCGAGGGAAGAGACCCAGTACTTC. This gives the protein CAGSPPFPPPREETQYF.

This clonotype was recorded many times. This sequence joins TRBV9 and TRBJ2-5; D is ambiguous. The germline V gene encodes CDR1 SGDLS and CDR2 YYNGEE. The CDR3 has 14 residues. V gave up 0 bases and J gave up 4 bases, with 10 bases separating them. CDR3 sequence reads: CASSVVPGLETQYF. CDR3 in DNA: TGTGCCAGCAGCGTAGTCCCAGGTTTAGAGACCCAGTACTTC.

This clonotype came up many times. V gene TRBV12-3 or TRBV12-4 combines with J gene TRBJ1-2; unclear D gene. The CDR3 is 15 residues long. The V and J ends lost 3 bases and 5 bases respectively, with 16 bases between them. CDR3 sequence: CASSFKRTVQYGYTF. CDR3 nucleotide sequence: TGTGCCAGCAGTTTTAAGAGGACGGTCCAATATGGCTACACCTTC.